Below, 22 T cell receptor beta chains from the same sample are listed, as sequenced in a study of CD8 T cells in ankylosing spondylitis. In TCRdb, the 5' RACE reads were re-called with MiXCR into one record per CDR3 protein. The repertoire includes under 150,000 distinct CDR3 sequences, roughly 10% of them detected once, and less than 5% sits in the top ten. Specimen: blood, either unsorted or a sorted T cell fraction (not recorded which). Receptor source: a female donor with ankylosing spondylitis or in good health (not recorded which).

In its sample, this clonotype was seen many times. This chain uses TRBV6-1 with TRBJ2-1; 7 bases line up with TRBD2. This CDR3 contains 15 residues. Germline CDR1 reads MNHNS; CDR2 reads SASEGT. V gave up 11 bases and J gave up 1 base; unmatched junction bases: 11. The CDR3, as DNA: TGTGCCTCCCGAGAACTAGCGCGTTCCTACAATGAGCAGTTCTTC. Residues: CASRELARSYNEQFF.

There are many counts of this clonotype. This chain connects TRBV5-1 to TRBJ1-4; tentatively, D is TRBD1 (5 bases). The CDR3 spans 16 residues. Trimming pared 1 base from V and 7 bases from J, leaving 17 bases between. Germline lookup yields CDR1 SGHRS and CDR2 YFSETQ. In DNA form, the CDR3 reads TGCGCCAGCAGCTTGCGACGTGGCAGGGAGGGTGAAAAACTGTTTTTT. It specifies CASSLRRGREGEKLFF.

This clonotype was observed many times. The V gene is TRBV19, the J gene TRBJ2-1; TRBD2 matches 12 bases. V lost 2 bases, J lost 7 bases, and 12 bases stayed unmatched. Germline V gene data show CDR1 as LNHDA and CDR2 as SQIVND (reference sequence). This CDR3 spans 18 amino acids. CDR3 in amino acids: CASSIWGLAGGPGNEQFF. CDR3 in DNA: TGTGCCAGTAGTATATGGGGGCTAGCGGGGGGGCCGGGGAATGAGCAGTTCTTC. Together with reference TRBV19 and TRBJ2-1, the CDR3 gives the full variable domain: DGGITQSPKYLFRKEGQNVTLSCEQNLNHDAMYWYRQDPGQGLRLIYYSQIVNDFQKGDIAEGYSVSREKKESFPLTVTSAQKNPTAFYLCASSIWGLAGGPGNEQFFGPGTRLTVL.

Many counts were recorded for this clonotype. The V gene is TRBV7-8, the J gene TRBJ1-1; D remains ambiguous. The CDR3 contains 12 residues. Germline assignment: CDR1 SGHVS and CDR2 FQNEAQ. V lost 4 bases to trimming and J lost 1 base, with 4 bases between them. CDR3 residues: CASSYRNTEAFF. DNA of the CDR3: TGTGCCAGCAGCTACAGGAACACTGAAGCTTTCTTT.

This clonotype was seen ten or more times. CDR3 sequence reads: CASSLGGRRNEQFF. For the CDR3, the DNA is TGTGCCAGCAGCTTAGGAGGTCGCCGGAATGAGCAGTTCTTC. The chain recombines TRBV7-2 with TRBJ2-1; D is unresolved. V was trimmed by 1 base and J by 7 bases, leaving 11 bases between them. Per germline, CDR1 SGHTA and CDR2 FQGNSA. The CDR3 spans 14 residues.

The sample holds many counts of this clonotype. V usage is TRBV12-3 or TRBV12-4 and J usage is TRBJ1-6; perhaps TRBD1 as D (5 bases). The CDR3 length is 14 residues. V was shortened by 2 bases and J by 9 bases, with 11 bases between the two germline ends. The DNA for the CDR3 is TGTGCCAGCAGTTTAAGAGGGGTTAGTTCACCCCTCCACTTT. Its translation: CASSLRGVSSPLHF.

As concerns this clonotype: A much larger clone differs from this one at a single base, so this may be a read error. J is TRBJ1-2 and V is TRBV14; 7 nucleotides agree with TRBD1. The germline V gene has CDR1 SGHDN and CDR2 FVKESK. The CDR3 has 17 residues. The CDR3 loop is CASSPREDRRTGYGYIF. CDR3 coding DNA: TGTGCCAGCAGCCCCCGGGAGGACAGGCGGACAGGCTATGGCTACATCTTC.

This clonotype was detected only a few times. This chain connects TRBV5-1 to TRBJ2-2; possibly TRBD2 for D (6 bases). Trimming took off 0 bases at V and 0 bases at J, with 9 bases between the two ends. Germline V gene sequence: CDR1 SGHRS, CDR2 YFSETQ. The CDR3 runs to 16 residues. CDR3 residues: CASSLGRGSNTGELFF. In DNA form, the CDR3 reads TGCGCCAGCAGCTTGGGGCGGGGATCGAACACCGGGGAGCTGTTTTTT.

This clonotype was found many times. The chain carries TRBV6-5 and TRBJ1-4, with D perhaps TRBD1 (5 bases). V lost 1 base and J lost 6, with 9 bases in between. CDR1 is MNHEY, CDR2 SVGAGI, per germline. The CDR3 is made up of 14 amino acids. The CDR3 DNA sequence: TGTGCCAGCAGTTACTTACTGGGGGATGAAAAACTGTTTTTT. As protein: CASSYLLGDEKLFF.

This clonotype was recorded at least ten times. The chain employs TRBV20-1 and TRBJ1-6; no clear D gene. The CDR3 runs 13 residues. Germline assignment: CDR1 DFQATT and CDR2 SNEGSKA (reference sequence). V lost 0 bases and J 7 bases, leaving 7 bases between the germline ends. DNA for the CDR3: TGCAGTGCTAGAGACAACACGAATTCACCCCTCCACTTT. Translated: CSARDNTNSPLHF.

To note about this clonotype: One base away lies a much larger clone, so this may be a sequencing read error. This sequence joins TRBV27 and TRBJ1-5; D remains unclear. The CDR3 consists of 14 residues. The V gene's germline CDR1 is MNHEY and CDR2 SMNVEV (reference sequence). The CDR3 protein is CVSSLGSRNQPQHF. In DNA form, the CDR3 reads TGTGTCAGCAGTTTAGGGTCCCGCAATCAGCCCCAGCATTTT.

This clonotype was seen at least ten times. The genes are TRBV20-1 and TRBJ1-1; D remains unclear. V was pared by 7 bases and J by 1 base, with 10 bases between. There are 12 residues in the CDR3. The germline gives CDR1 DFQATT, CDR2 SNEGSKA (reference sequence). Written as DNA, the CDR3 is TGCAGTGAAAGGAATTGGAACACTGAAGCTTTCTTT. Its translation is CSERNWNTEAFF.

This clonotype showed up many times. The rearrangement links TRBV4-2 to TRBJ1-1; D remains ambiguous. The V gene lost 0 bases and the J gene lost 8 bases, with 19 bases spanning the gap. Germline V gene data show CDR1 as LGHNA and CDR2 as YNFKEQ. This CDR3 has 16 amino acids. The CDR3 here is CASSQEQFQSHGEAFF. In nucleotides, the CDR3 is TGTGCCAGCAGCCAAGAACAATTCCAGTCTCACGGGGAAGCTTTCTTT.

The rearrangement links TRBV3-1 to TRBJ2-1; 8 bases map to TRBD1. Trimming took 10 bases from V and 8 from J; bases not matched to a gene: 22. There are 17 residues in the CDR3. The germline gives CDR1 LGHDT, CDR2 YNNKEL (reference sequence). The CDR3 loop reads CATCQDGRQGAFYEQFF. The CDR3 nucleotides are TGTGCCACCTGCCAAGATGGGCGGCAGGGGGCCTTCTATGAGCAGTTCTTC.

Comment on this clonotype: A single base separates this from a much larger clone, so it may be a read error. This chain uses TRBV29-1 with TRBJ2-5, with a possible D match to TRBD2 (6 bases). The CDR3 has 12 amino acids. Germline CDR1 and CDR2: SQVTM and ANQGSEA. CDR3 sequence reads: CSAGLSQEAQYF. CDR3 nucleotide sequence: TGCAGCGCGGGACTCTCCCAAGAGGCCCAGTACTTC.

This clonotype was observed many times. The chain recombines TRBV12-3 or TRBV12-4 with TRBJ1-1; no definite D call. Trimming left V 5 bases short and J 3 bases short, with 10 bases between. CDR3 length: 13 residues. This CDR3 is CASSGPSDTEAFF. The CDR3, as DNA: TGTGCCAGCAGTGGGCCTTCCGACACTGAAGCTTTCTTT.

The V and J genes are TRBV10-1 and TRBJ2-1; TRBD2 might be the D (6 bases). V lost 3 bases and J 8 bases, leaving 8 bases between the germline ends. Germline values: CDR1 WNHNN, CDR2 SYGVQD (reference sequence). The CDR3 has 12 amino acids. CDR3 nucleotides: TGCGCCAGCAGTGACAGGGACTATGAGCAGTTCTTC. It encodes CASSDRDYEQFF.

This clonotype was found many times. V usage is TRBV6-1 and J usage is TRBJ1-1; D uncertain. Germline loops: CDR1 MNHNS, CDR2 SASEGT. The CDR3 has 13 residues. The V end was cut by 6 bases, the J end by 4 bases, with 12 bases between. CDR3 region: CASRPKLGTEAFF. CDR3 nucleotide sequence: TGTGCCAGCAGACCAAAGCTGGGCACTGAAGCTTTCTTT.

There are many counts of this clonotype. The gene calls are TRBV7-9 and TRBJ1-4; perhaps TRBD1 as D (5 bases). With 3 bases removed from V and 12 bases from J, the gap between germline ends came to 14 bases. CDR3 size: 13 residues. Germline-derived CDR1 and CDR2 are SEHNR and FQNEAQ (reference sequence). CDR3 DNA: TGTGCCAGCAGCTTGGAGGGGCCCCGGCAACTGTTTTTT. Translated: CASSLEGPRQLFF.

This clonotype was seen repeatedly, ten times or more. The chain joins TRBV29-1 to TRBJ2-5; D possibly corresponds to TRBD1 (5 bases). Germline V gene data show CDR1 as SQVTM and CDR2 as ANQGSEA. The CDR3 is 18 amino acids. V lost 4 bases, J lost 1 base, and 25 bases lay in between. The DNA of the CDR3 is TGCAGCGTTGGGGGCAGTACCGCCCGCCGAGATATCCAAGAGACCCAGTACTTC. It encodes CSVGGSTARRDIQETQYF.

CDR3 residues: CASSPYAKGEGYTF. The DNA of the CDR3 is TGTGCCAGCTCACCATATGCTAAAGGGGAGGGCTACACCTTC. The J gene is TRBJ1-2, the V gene TRBV18, with D tentatively TRBD1 (5 bases). V gave up 2 bases and J gave up 8 bases, with 15 bases separating them. The CDR3 length is 14 residues. Germline loops: CDR1 KGHSH, CDR2 LQKENI.

This clonotype was observed a few times. The chain is built from TRBV7-9 and TRBJ1-6, with D hard to call. CDR1 is SEHNR and CDR2 is FQNEAQ in the germline V gene (reference sequence). This CDR3 is 16 amino acids long. V lost 5 bases to trimming and J lost 9 bases, with 20 bases between them. Written as DNA, the CDR3 is TGTGCCAGCAGCCCAGAAACCGGGAACTTGGGTTCACCCCTCCACTTT. Its translation is CASSPETGNLGSPLHF. Filled out from reference TRBV7-9 and TRBJ1-6, the complete variable domain reads DTGVSQNPRHKITKRGQNVTFRCDPISEHNRLYWYRQTLGQGPEFLTYFQNEAQLEKSRLLSDRFSAERPKGSFSTLEIQRTEQGDSAMYLCASSPETGNLGSPLHFGNGTRLTVT.